This TCR beta chain was documented in a study of CD8 T cells in Susac syndrome. To note about this clonotype: Its antigen is currently unknown.

CDR1 and CDR2 (germline): DFQATT, SNEGSKA (reference sequence). CDR3 size: 12 residues. Trimming took off 6 bases at V and 3 bases at J, with 11 bases between the two ends. Negative magnetic isolation gave CD8+ and CD4+ cells; FACS enriched CD8+ TEMRA. An amount of RNA that ranged from roughly 0.45 to 1 ug was reverse transcribed with random hexamers. An immunoSEQ multiplex PCR generated amplified TCR beta CDR3 products spanning 54 Vbeta and 13 Jbeta. From the immunoSEQ multiplex PCR reads, TCRdb called clonotypes with MiXCR, one entry per CDR3 protein. In the table there are about 66,000 distinct CDR3 sequences, about 94% of which are singletons. Overall study findings and caveats: Only a relatively small number of individuals were included in the TCR sequencing and HLA analysis.

V gene TRBV20-1 combines with J gene TRBJ1-2; D is ambiguous. This TCR was recovered from a human donor with multiple sclerosis. The source material was CD8+ T cells from PBMCs. Here the CDR3 DNA reads TGCAGTGCAGGACGGGAAGACTATGGCTACACCTTC. Amino acids: CSAGREDYGYTF.